Below, 15 T cell receptor beta chains from the same sample are listed, as sequenced in a study of blood T cell repertoires in COVID-19. Profiling relied on immunoSEQ multiplex PCR, and the TCRdb table lists in-frame clones only, not all of them. The sample shows roughly 100,000 clones, 75% to 90% of them seen only once. Sequencing was carried out using peripheral blood. The origin of the receptors is a woman older than 75 with acute or convalescent COVID-19.

The V and J genes are TRBV11-2 and TRBJ2-2, with 7 nucleotides matching TRBD1. CDR1 is SGHAT, CDR2 FQNNGV, per germline. The CDR3 contains 16 residues. The junction had 5 bases not matched to a gene; V was cut back by 4 bases and J by 0 bases. The CDR3: CASSSPQGANTGELFF. In DNA form, the CDR3 reads TGTGCCAGCAGCTCCCCCCAGGGGGCGAACACCGGGGAGCTGTTTTTT.

The chain has TRBV27 and TRBJ1-4; 8 nucleotides agree with TRBD1. CDR1 MNHEY and CDR2 SMNVEV come from the germline V gene (reference sequence). The length of the CDR3 is 15 residues. J gave up 8 bases and V 5 bases, and 10 bases lay outside the gene matches. The CDR3, as DNA: TGTGCCAGCAGTCCCCGAGGACAGGGTTGGGAAAAACTGTTTTTT. Encoded protein: CASSPRGQGWEKLFF.

This rearrangement joins TRBV15 to TRBJ2-7; 13 bases are shared with TRBD2. This CDR3 spans 16 amino acids. V was clipped by 5 bases and J by 4 bases; unmatched bases: 8. Germline V gene sequence: CDR1 LNHNV, CDR2 YYDKDF (reference sequence). CDR3 protein: CATSRGTSGKKYEQYF. For the CDR3, the DNA is TGTGCCACCAGCCGCGGGACTAGCGGGAAGAAATACGAGCAGTACTTC.

Comments on this clone: The sample has other DNA sequences that encode this CDR3 too. As DNA, the CDR3 is TGTGCCATCAGTGAGACAGGGAATTATGGCTACACCTTC. Protein product: CAISETGNYGYTF. V gene TRBV10-3 combines with J gene TRBJ1-2; TRBD1 might be the D (6 bases). Germline V gene data show CDR1 as ENHRY and CDR2 as SYGVKD. V was pared by 2 bases and J by 5 bases, with 9 bases between. The CDR3 covers 13 residues.

The chain recombines TRBV10-3 with TRBJ1-1; TRBD1 matches 7 bases. The CDR3 is 14 residues long. Germline values: CDR1 ENHRY, CDR2 SYGVKD. V was pared by 10 bases and J by 0 bases, with 8 bases of the junction left unmatched. The CDR3 sequence: CATGGGIMNTEAFF. CDR3 DNA: TGTGCCACCGGAGGGGGCATTATGAACACTGAAGCTTTCTTT.

The V call is TRBV5-6, the J call TRBJ2-2; 13 bases align to TRBD2. Germline values: CDR1 SGHDT, CDR2 YYEEEE. The length of the CDR3 is 16 residues. J was trimmed by 4 bases and V by 0 bases; bases with no gene match: 0. CDR3 nucleotides: TGTGCCAGCAGCTTGGGACTAGCGGGGGGCACCGGGGAGCTGTTTTTT. This translates into CASSLGLAGGTGELFF.

The CDR3 reads CAVTGTYVDYTF. Here the CDR3 DNA reads TGTGCCGTAACCGGGACATACGTCGACTACACCTTC. This chain uses TRBV6-5 with TRBJ1-2; possible D gene TRBD1, 6 bases. The V end lost 11 bases, the J end lost 10 bases, and 20 bases lay between the germline ends. CDR1 and CDR2 (germline): MNHEY, SVGAGI. There are 12 residues in the CDR3.

V gene TRBV28 combines with J gene TRBJ1-6; D ambiguous. With 5 bases removed from V and 10 bases from J, the gap between germline ends came to 15 bases. CDR3 length: 14 residues. Germline CDR1 is MDHEN and CDR2 is SYDVKM. CDR3 in DNA: TGTGCCAGCAGTCCCCCCTCCCGGTTCTCACCCCTCCACTTT. It specifies CASSPPSRFSPLHF.

The rearrangement uses TRBV6-6 and TRBJ1-6, with a possible D match to TRBD1 (6 bases). Deletions cut 6 bases from V and 10 bases from J, with 13 bases between. The germline gives CDR1 MNHNY, CDR2 SVGAGI (reference sequence). The CDR3 is made up of 13 amino acids. DNA for the CDR3: TGTGCCAGCAGAACCCACAGGGAATCACCCCTCCACTTT. Its translation is CASRTHRESPLHF.

The chain is built from TRBV29-1 and TRBJ1-1; 7 nucleotides align to TRBD1. Unmatched junction bases numbered 9, after V lost 6 bases and J lost 2 bases. The CDR3 runs to 14 residues. Per germline, CDR1 SQVTM and CDR2 ANQGSEA. For the CDR3, the DNA is TGCAGCGTCCGGGACAGCTTCCTTAACACTGAAGCTTTCTTT. It encodes CSVRDSFLNTEAFF. Full variable domain (outside the CDR3, taken from reference TRBV29-1 and TRBJ1-1): SAVISQKPSRDICQRGTSLTIQCQVDSQVTMMFWYRQQPGQSLTLIATANQGSEATYESGFVIDKFPISRPNLTFSTLTVSNMSPEDSSIYLCSVRDSFLNTEAFFGQGTRLTVV.

The chain recombines TRBV7-2 with TRBJ1-1; a possible D gene is TRBD1 (5 bases). The germline V gene encodes CDR1 SGHTA and CDR2 FQGNSA. V lost 5 bases, J lost 1 base, and 14 bases lay in between. This CDR3 is built from 15 residues. CDR3: CASSPYTTGNTEAFF. CDR3 sequence (DNA): TGTGCCAGCAGCCCCTACACCACAGGGAACACTGAAGCTTTCTTT.

The chain couples TRBV6-5 to TRBJ1-1, with 8 bases identical to TRBD1. The CDR3 extends over 15 amino acids. Germline-derived CDR1 and CDR2 are MNHEY and SVGAGI. The V segment lost 0 bases and the J segment 4 bases; nucleotides outside the gene matches: 4. The CDR3 nucleotides are TGTGCCAGCAGTTACTCGGACAGGGTAGCCACTGAAGCTTTCTTT. It is translated as CASSYSDRVATEAFF.

The chain combines TRBV5-1 with TRBJ1-6; a possible D gene is TRBD1 (5 bases). V shed 9 bases and J shed 3 bases, with 13 bases lying between them. Germline V gene sequence: CDR1 SGHRS, CDR2 YFSETQ. The CDR3 has 14 amino acids. CDR3 residues: CATRSGGYNSPLHF. CDR3 nucleotides: TGCGCCACCAGATCCGGGGGCTATAATTCACCCCTCCACTTT.

The J gene is TRBJ1-2, the V gene TRBV30; 7 nucleotides line up with TRBD1. This CDR3 contains 11 residues. Germline V CDR1 and CDR2: GTSNPN, SVGIG (reference sequence). J gave up 2 bases and V 8 bases, and 2 bases lay outside the gene matches. The CDR3 reads CATGQNYGYTF. CDR3 nucleotides: TGTGCCACGGGACAGAACTATGGCTACACCTTC.

This chain joins TRBV11-2 and TRBJ1-5; 7 nucleotides line up with TRBD1. There are 15 residues in the CDR3. Trimming at V came to 4 bases and at J to 4 bases, leaving 7 bases not matched to a gene. Germline V gene data show CDR1 as SGHAT and CDR2 as FQNNGV. The CDR3 protein is CASSSSTGTNQPQHF. In DNA form, the CDR3 reads TGTGCCAGCAGCTCGTCGACAGGGACAAATCAGCCCCAGCATTTT.